The clone carrying this T cell receptor (beta chain) counts as medium-sized. The data stem from a study of T cell repertoires in aging, cancer and after chemotherapy. The template was genomic DNA from peripheral blood, not RNA. Multiplex touch-down PCR with TRB-A/B primers amplified rearranged V-D-J TRB sequences. TCRdb called the multiplex PCR reads again in MiXCR, with one record for every CDR3 protein. The sample has under 15,000 distinct CDR3 sequences; under 30% are singletons. Sequencing used blood. The sequence was collected from a human donor in good health.

The CDR3 DNA reads as TGTGCCAGTAGCCGACAGGGTTGGAACACCATATATTTT. It yields the protein CASSRQGWNTIYF. This rearrangement joins TRBV19 to TRBJ1-3; 7 nucleotides align to TRBD1. The V segment lost 6 bases and the J segment 7 bases; nucleotides outside the gene matches: 6. This CDR3 is built from 13 residues. Germline V gene lookup returns CDR1 LNHDA and CDR2 SQIVND (reference sequence).